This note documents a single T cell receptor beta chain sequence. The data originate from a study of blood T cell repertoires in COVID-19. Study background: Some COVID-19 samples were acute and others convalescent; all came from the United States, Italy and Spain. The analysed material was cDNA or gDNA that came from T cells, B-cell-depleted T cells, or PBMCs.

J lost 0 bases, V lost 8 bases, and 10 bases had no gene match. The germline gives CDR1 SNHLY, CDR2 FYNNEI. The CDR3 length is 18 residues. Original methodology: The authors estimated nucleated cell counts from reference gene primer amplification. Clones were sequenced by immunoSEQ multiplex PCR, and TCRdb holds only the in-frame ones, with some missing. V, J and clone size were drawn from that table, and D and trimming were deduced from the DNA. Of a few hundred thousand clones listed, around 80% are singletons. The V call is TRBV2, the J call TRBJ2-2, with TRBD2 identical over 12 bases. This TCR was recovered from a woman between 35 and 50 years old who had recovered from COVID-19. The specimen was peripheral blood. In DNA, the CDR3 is TGTGCCAGCCACCGATTAACTAGCGGGGGGACGAACACCGGGGAGCTGTTTTTT. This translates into CASHRLTSGGTNTGELFF. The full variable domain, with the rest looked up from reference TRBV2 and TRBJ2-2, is EPEVTQTPSHQVTQMGQEVILRCVPISNHLYFYWYRQILGQKVEFLVSFYNNEISEKSEIFDDQFSVERPDGSNFTLKIRSTKLEDSAMYFCASHRLTSGGTNTGELFFGEGSRLTVL.